This section outlines one TCR beta chain sequence together with its context. What it binds is unknown. This entry comes from a study of CD8+ T cells in alopecia areata. Study results and limitations: Greater clonality was observed in lesional scalp samples, especially alopecia totalis/universalis, versus normal scalp.

Noted treatment: oral pan-JAK inhibitor, 5-10 mg twice daily. Reverse transcription of extracted RNA yielded cDNA, which provided the sequencing template. Using immunoSEQ multiplex PCR, the repertoire was profiled, and TCRdb retains in-frame clones only, with some absent. The sample has 150,000 to 200,000 clones; roughly 61% are singletons. Germline V gives CDR1 SGHDN, CDR2 FVKESK. This CDR3 contains 13 residues. Deletions cut 1 base from V and 7 bases from J, with 10 bases between. The V and J genes are TRBV14 and TRBJ1-1, with D uncertain. The receptor's source is a human donor with alopecia areata. This specimen was CD8+ T cells sorted from blood, taken at week 24, from a patient treated with tofacitinib. DNA of the CDR3: TGTGCCAGCAGCCAAGTGGGGTACAATGAAGCTTTCTTT. The encoded protein is CASSQVGYNEAFF.